The 11 T cell receptor beta chains reported below all come from one sample, sequenced in a study of T-cell reconstitution after alpha-beta-depleted transplantation in children. Unique molecular identifiers were built into the TCRbeta library. TCRdb re-derived calls from the PCR reads in MiXCR, one entry per CDR3 protein. The table includes over 85,000 distinct CDR3 sequences, around 6% detected once. Sequenced material: PBMCs, mostly from graft donor cells, taken 60 days after TCRalphabeta/CD19-depleted stem cell transplant. Receptors were obtained from a female patient between 2 and 15 years old who had a stem cell transplant for Fanconi anemia, so the T cells may come from the graft donor.

This clonotype was counted ten times or more. The V call is TRBV20-1, the J call TRBJ2-4; the match to TRBD2 covers 9 bases. This CDR3 has 14 residues. J was trimmed by 3 bases and V by 1 base; bases with no gene match: 1. Germline V lookup: CDR1 DFQATT, CDR2 SNEGSKA (reference sequence). CDR3 sequence (DNA): TGCAGTGCTAGAGTGACTAGCGGCAAAAACATTCAGTACTTC. Protein sequence: CSARVTSGKNIQYF.

In the case of this clonotype: Compared with germline, one end of the junction differs, possibly owing to a read error. This chain links TRBV20-1 with TRBJ1-4; possible D gene TRBD1, 6 bases. The CDR3 is made up of 17 amino acids. The germline gives CDR1 DFQATT, CDR2 SNEGSKA (reference sequence). DNA of the CDR3: TGCTGTGCTTACGTACAGGGCCAACTCGCCGCTAATGAAAAACTGTTTTTT. Amino acid sequence: CCAYVQGQLAANEKLFF.

This clonotype has at least ten counts. V and J are TRBV15 and TRBJ2-1, with unresolved D. V dropped 1 base and J dropped 4 bases, with 14 bases sitting between them. This CDR3 is built from 16 residues. Germline V gene data show CDR1 as LNHNV and CDR2 as YYDKDF (reference sequence). The CDR3 DNA reads TGTGCCACCAGCAGAGGCGTGCAGTTCGGTTACAATGAGCAGTTCTTC. Translation gives CATSRGVQFGYNEQFF.

This clonotype was detected a few times. This chain links TRBV20-1 with TRBJ2-2; the match to TRBD2 covers 7 bases. The junction had 3 bases not matched to a gene; V was cut back by 3 bases and J by 2 bases. This CDR3 comprises 14 residues. Looked up from germline, CDR1 is DFQATT and CDR2 is SNEGSKA (reference sequence). CDR3 loop: CSASREGNTGELFF. DNA of the CDR3: TGCAGTGCTAGCAGGGAGGGAAACACCGGGGAGCTGTTTTTT.

In its sample, this clonotype was seen many times. This chain joins TRBV5-1 and TRBJ2-1, with D possibly called TRBD1 or TRBD2 (6 bases each). V was cut by 0 bases and J by 3 bases, with 19 bases left in between. Germline V CDR1 and CDR2: SGHRS, YFSETQ. The CDR3 extends over 18 amino acids. This CDR3 reads CASSLDPTGGGFYNEQFF. CDR3 DNA: TGCGCCAGCAGCTTGGATCCTACCGGGGGCGGCTTCTACAATGAGCAGTTCTTC.

This clonotype came up a few times. The V gene is TRBV6-5, the J gene TRBJ2-3, with 7 nucleotides matching TRBD2. Germline-derived CDR1 and CDR2 are MNHEY and SVGAGI. This CDR3 spans 16 amino acids. J gave up 2 bases and V 0 bases, and 5 bases lay outside the gene matches. The CDR3 loop reads CASSYSTLAPTDTQYF. The CDR3 coding sequence is TGTGCCAGCAGTTACTCAACACTAGCGCCCACAGATACGCAGTATTTT.

This clonotype appeared many times. This sequence joins TRBV18 and TRBJ2-3; 12 nucleotides match TRBD2. CDR1 and CDR2 from the germline V gene are KGHSH and LQKENI. CDR3 length: 17 amino acids. J lost 2 bases, V lost 1 base, and 4 bases had no gene match. The CDR3 DNA reads as TGTGCCAGCTCACCACGAACTAGCGGGGGGTCCACAGATACGCAGTATTTT. It translates to CASSPRTSGGSTDTQYF.

This clonotype was recorded at least ten times. This rearrangement joins TRBV6-5 to TRBJ2-5, with D perhaps TRBD1 (5 bases). Germline V gives CDR1 MNHEY, CDR2 SVGAGI. Trimming left V 2 bases short and J 5 bases short, with 12 bases between. The CDR3 totals 14 residues. The chain's CDR3 is CASSYQGLGETQYF. The CDR3 DNA reads TGTGCCAGCAGTTACCAGGGATTGGGGGAGACCCAGTACTTC.

The V and J genes are TRBV28 and TRBJ2-7; 8 bases map to TRBD1. This CDR3 region has 16 residues. With 8 bases clipped from V and 6 bases from J, the junction kept 18 bases outside the gene matches. Germline V gene sequence: CDR1 MDHEN, CDR2 SYDVKM. The CDR3 DNA reads as TGTGCCAGCCTTCCAGGGGGCAAACTCTTAGGGGGCGAGCAGTACTTC. It codes for CASLPGGKLLGGEQYF. The variable domain in full, with the rest retrieved from reference TRBV28 and TRBJ2-7, is DVKVTQSSRYLVKRTGEKVFLECVQDMDHENMFWYRQDPGLGLRLIYFSYDVKMKEKGDIPEGYSVSREKKERFSLILESASTNQTSMYLCASLPGGKLLGGEQYFGPGTRLTVT.

This clonotype was found many times. CDR3 nucleotides: TGTGCCAGCTCAAACAGGGTATCCACTGAAGCTTTCTTT. This sequence encodes CASSNRVSTEAFF. V gene TRBV18 combines with J gene TRBJ1-1; possibly TRBD1 for D (6 bases). Germline assignment: CDR1 KGHSH and CDR2 LQKENI. CDR3 length: 13 residues. The V end lost 5 bases, the J end lost 4 bases, and 11 bases lay between the germline ends.

In its sample, this clonotype was seen many times. The chain uses TRBV28 and TRBJ2-7; 9 bases are shared with TRBD1. There are 14 residues in the CDR3. CDR1 is MDHEN, CDR2 SYDVKM, per germline. With V trimmed by 4 bases and J by 7 bases, 8 bases remained unmatched. This CDR3 reads CASSSGTGWEEQYF. The CDR3 DNA reads as TGTGCCAGCAGTTCCGGGACAGGGTGGGAAGAGCAGTACTTC.